The T cell receptor (beta chain) described here comes from a study of T cell repertoires in cytomegalovirus infection. Across the whole study: Indications came from public TCR beta signatures; they pointed to CMV infection and to a matching HLA type.

Regarding the study as a whole: Cumulative frequency of public TCR beta families picked out carriers of CMV plus the relevant HLA. It was HLA-C-restricted CMV-specific TCR beta clonotypes that dominated the response ex vivo.

Germline V gene sequence: CDR1 DFQATT, CDR2 SNEGSKA (reference sequence). V lost 5 bases, J lost 4 bases, and 11 bases stayed unmatched. The CDR3 is 15 amino acids. Notes on this clonotype: The antigen remains undetermined.

TCRdb ran MiXCR on the reads and lists one entry per CDR3 protein. Of approximately 140,000 distinct CDR3 sequences detected, about 24% appear once; the ten largest clones hold 30% to 40%. The clonotype comes from a human donor in good health (CMV status not recorded). Some clones in this sample may be carry-over from other donors' samples. The genes are TRBV20-1 and TRBJ2-7; 10 bases are a match to TRBD2. Sequenced input: PBMCs, sequenced either directly or after in vitro stimulation (not recorded which). CDR3 sequence reads: CSAQPLAGASYEQYF. As DNA, the CDR3 is TGCAGTGCTCAACCCCTAGCGGGGGCCTCTTACGAGCAGTACTTC.